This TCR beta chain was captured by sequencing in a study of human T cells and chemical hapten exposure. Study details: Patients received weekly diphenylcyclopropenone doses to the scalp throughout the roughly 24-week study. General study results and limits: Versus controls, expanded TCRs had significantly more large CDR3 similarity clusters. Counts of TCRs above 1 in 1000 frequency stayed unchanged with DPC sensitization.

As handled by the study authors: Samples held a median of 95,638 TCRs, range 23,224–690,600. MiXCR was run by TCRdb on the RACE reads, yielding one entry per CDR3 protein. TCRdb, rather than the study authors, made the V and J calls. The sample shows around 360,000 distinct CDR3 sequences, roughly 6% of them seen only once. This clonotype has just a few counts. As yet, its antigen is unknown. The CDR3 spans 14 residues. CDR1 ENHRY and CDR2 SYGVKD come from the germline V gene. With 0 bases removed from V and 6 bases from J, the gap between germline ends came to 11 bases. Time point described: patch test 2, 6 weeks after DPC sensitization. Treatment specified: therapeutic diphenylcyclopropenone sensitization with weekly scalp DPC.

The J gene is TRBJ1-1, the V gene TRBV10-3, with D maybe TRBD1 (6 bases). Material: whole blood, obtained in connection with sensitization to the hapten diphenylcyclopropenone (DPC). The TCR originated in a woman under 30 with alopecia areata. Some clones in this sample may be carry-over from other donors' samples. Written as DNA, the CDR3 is TGTGCCATCAGTGAGTCGACGGGGGGCTCTGAAGCTTTCTTT. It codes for CAISESTGGSEAFF.